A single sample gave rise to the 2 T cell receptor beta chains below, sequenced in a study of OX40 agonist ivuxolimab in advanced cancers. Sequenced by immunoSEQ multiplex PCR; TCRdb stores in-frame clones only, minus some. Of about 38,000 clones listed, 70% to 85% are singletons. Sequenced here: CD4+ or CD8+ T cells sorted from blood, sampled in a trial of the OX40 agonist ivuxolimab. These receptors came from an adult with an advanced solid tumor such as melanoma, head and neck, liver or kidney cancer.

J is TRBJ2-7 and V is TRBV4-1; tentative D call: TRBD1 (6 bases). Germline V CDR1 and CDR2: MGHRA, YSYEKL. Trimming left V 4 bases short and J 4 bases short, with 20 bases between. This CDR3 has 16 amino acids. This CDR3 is CASSPYETGTLYEQYF. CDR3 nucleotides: TGCGCCAGCAGCCCGTACGAAACCGGGACACTGTACGAGCAGTACTTC.

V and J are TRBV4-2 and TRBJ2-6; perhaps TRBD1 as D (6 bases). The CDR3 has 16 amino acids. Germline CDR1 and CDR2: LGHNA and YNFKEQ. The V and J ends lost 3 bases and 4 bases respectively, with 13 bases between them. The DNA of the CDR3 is TGTGCCAGCAGCCAGGCTCAGGGGTCCGGGGCCAACGTCCTGACTTTC. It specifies CASSQAQGSGANVLTF.